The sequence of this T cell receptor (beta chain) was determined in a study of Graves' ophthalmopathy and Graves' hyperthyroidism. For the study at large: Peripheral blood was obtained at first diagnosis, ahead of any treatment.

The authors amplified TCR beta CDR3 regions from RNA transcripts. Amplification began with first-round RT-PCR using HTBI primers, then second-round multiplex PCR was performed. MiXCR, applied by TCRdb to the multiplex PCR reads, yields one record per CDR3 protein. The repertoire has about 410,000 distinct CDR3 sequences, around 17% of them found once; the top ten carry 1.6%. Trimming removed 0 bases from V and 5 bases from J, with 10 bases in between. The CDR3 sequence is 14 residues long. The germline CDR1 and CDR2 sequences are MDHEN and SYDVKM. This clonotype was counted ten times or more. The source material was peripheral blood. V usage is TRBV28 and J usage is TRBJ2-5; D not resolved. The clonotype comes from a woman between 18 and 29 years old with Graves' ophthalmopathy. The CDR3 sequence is CASSLWSLTETQYF. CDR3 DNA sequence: TGTGCCAGCAGTTTATGGAGCTTGACGGAGACCCAGTACTTC.